The source of this T cell receptor (beta chain) is a study of T-cell memory formation after mild COVID-19. Points from the study as a whole: Cross-reactive memory apparently joined, as some responding clones appeared in pre-infection memory. Contracting clones from day 15 to 85 had balanced CD4/CD8; later expanders favoured CD4+.

Remarks on this clonotype: Its specificity is unknown.

Germline V gene sequence: CDR1 LNHDA, CDR2 SQIVND (reference sequence). The CDR3 runs 14 residues. V was clipped by 3 bases and J by 0 bases, with 9 bases between them. TCRdb re-called the 5' RACE reads with MiXCR, one entry per CDR3 protein. The table shows a few hundred thousand distinct CDR3 sequences, with roughly a fifth occurring only once. The gene calls are TRBV19 and TRBJ2-7, with D hard to call. The receptor's source is an adult woman who had mild COVID-19 (a few samples of this study predate the infection). Cell type and time point are not known. The sample consisted of PBMCs or a T cell subset sorted from them (not recorded which). CDR3 coding DNA: TGTGCCAGTAGTATGTTCCCAGCCTCCTACGAGCAGTACTTC. This sequence encodes CASSMFPASYEQYF.